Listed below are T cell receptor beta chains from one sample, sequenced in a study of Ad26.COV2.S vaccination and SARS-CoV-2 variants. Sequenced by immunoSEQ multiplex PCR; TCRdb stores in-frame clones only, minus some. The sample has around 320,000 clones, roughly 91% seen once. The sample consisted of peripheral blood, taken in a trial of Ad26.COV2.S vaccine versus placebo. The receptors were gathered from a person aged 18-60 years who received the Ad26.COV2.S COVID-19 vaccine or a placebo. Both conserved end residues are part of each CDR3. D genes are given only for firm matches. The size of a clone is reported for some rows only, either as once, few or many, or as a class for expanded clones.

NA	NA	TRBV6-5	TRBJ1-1	TGTGCCAGCATTTTCAACGCACGAGGGAACACTGAAGCTTTCTTT	CASIFNARGNTEAFF
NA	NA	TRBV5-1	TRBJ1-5	TGCGCCAGCAGCCCCGACCGTAGCAATCAGCCCCAGCATTTT	CASSPDRSNQPQHF
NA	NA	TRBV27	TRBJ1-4	TGTGCCAGCAGGTCCTCAGGGAGGAATGAAAAACTGTTTTTT	CASRSSGRNEKLFF
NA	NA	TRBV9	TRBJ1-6	TGTGCCAGCAGCGTAGACCACATGGAATCACCCCTCCACTTT	CASSVDHMESPLHF
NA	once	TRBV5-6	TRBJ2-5	TGTGCCAGCAGCTTACAAGAGACCCAGTACTTC	CASSLQETQYF
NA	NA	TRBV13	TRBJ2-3	TGTGCCAGCAGCCCCCGCGGGGGCACAGATACGCAGTATTTT	CASSPRGGTDTQYF
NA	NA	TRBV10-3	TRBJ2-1	TGTGCCATCAGTGAAGCGCGGGGCTCCTACAATGAGCAGTTCTTC	CAISEARGSYNEQFF
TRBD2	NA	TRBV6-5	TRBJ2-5	TGTGCCAGCAGTCGACTAGCGGGGGGCGTGGAGACCCAGTACTTC	CASSRLAGGVETQYF
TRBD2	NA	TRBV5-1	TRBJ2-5	TGCGCCAGCAGCCCCCCGGGGGGGGACGAGACCCAGTACTTC	CASSPPGGDETQYF
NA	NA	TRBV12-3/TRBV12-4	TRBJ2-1	TGTGCCAGCAGTTTAGTCAGGCTCAATGAGCAGTTCTTC	CASSLVRLNEQFF
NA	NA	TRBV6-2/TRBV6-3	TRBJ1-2	TGTGCCAGCAGTACCACTGCTTATGGCTACACCTTC	CASSTTAYGYTF
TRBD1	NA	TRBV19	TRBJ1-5	TGTGCCAGTAGTTCCCAGGGGGCCTGGGGATATAGCAATCAGCCCCAGCATTTT	CASSSQGAWGYSNQPQHF
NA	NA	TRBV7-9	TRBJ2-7	TGTGCCAGCAGCTTAGTAGGGGAAGTCTACGAGCAGTACTTC	CASSLVGEVYEQYF
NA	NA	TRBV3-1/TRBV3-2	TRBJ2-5	TGTGCCAGCAGCCAAGATACTAAGAGGGCCCAGTACTTC	CASSQDTKRAQYF
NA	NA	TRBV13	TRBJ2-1	TGTGCCAGCAGCTGGGGGGCCTACCCGTACAATGAGCAGTTCTTC	CASSWGAYPYNEQFF
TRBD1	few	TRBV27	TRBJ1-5	TGTGCCAGCACCCCTAGGAGGGGGCTCAATCAGCCCCAGCATTTT	CASTPRRGLNQPQHF
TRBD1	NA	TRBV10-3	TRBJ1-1	TGTGCCAACCGCCGGGACAGGGAAAGGACCACTGAAGCTTTCTTT	CANRRDRERTTEAFF
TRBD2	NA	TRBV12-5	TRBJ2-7	TGTGCTAGTGGTTTCGGCGGACTAGCCTACGAGCAGTACTTC	CASGFGGLAYEQYF
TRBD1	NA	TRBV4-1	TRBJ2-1	TGCGCCAGCAGCCGCGGACAGGGGAATGAGCAGTTCTTC	CASSRGQGNEQFF
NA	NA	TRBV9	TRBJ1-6	TGTGCCAGCAGCGTAGGCACTGCGTCACCCCTCCACTTT	CASSVGTASPLHF
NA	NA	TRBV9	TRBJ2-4	TGTGCCAGCAGCGCGACGTTAGCCAAAAACATTCAGTACTTC	CASSATLAKNIQYF
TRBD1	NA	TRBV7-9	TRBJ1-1	TGTGCCAGCAGCTTAGTCGGACAGGCCGCGAACACTGAAGCTTTCTTT	CASSLVGQAANTEAFF
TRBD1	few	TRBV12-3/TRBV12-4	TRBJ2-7	TGTGCCAGCAGTGGGGACAGTAGTCACGAGCAGTACTTC	CASSGDSSHEQYF
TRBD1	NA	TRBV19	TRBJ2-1	TGTGCCAGTAGTACCCTTCCGGGACAGGGTCGGAATGAGCAGTTCTTC	CASSTLPGQGRNEQFF
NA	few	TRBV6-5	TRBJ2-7	TGTGCCAGCAGTCTTAGTGGTCAGGGACCCTACGAGCAGTACTTC	CASSLSGQGPYEQYF
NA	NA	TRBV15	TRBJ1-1	TGTGCCACCAAGGGGGAGGGCCTGAACACTGAAGCTTTCTTT	CATKGEGLNTEAFF
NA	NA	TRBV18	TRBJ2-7	TGTGCCAGCTCTAAGGGGCAGGGAGGCTCCTACGAGCAGTACTTC	CASSKGQGGSYEQYF
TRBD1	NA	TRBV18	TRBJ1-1	TGTGCCAGCTCATTAGGGACAGGGAGCGGCACTGAAGCTTTCTTT	CASSLGTGSGTEAFF
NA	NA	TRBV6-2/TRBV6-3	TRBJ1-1	TGTGCCAGCAGTTACCCAGCTCTGAACACTGAAGCTTTCTTT	CASSYPALNTEAFF
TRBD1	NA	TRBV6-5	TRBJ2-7	TGTGCCAGCAGGCAGGGACAGAGCTACGAGCAGTACTTC	CASRQGQSYEQYF
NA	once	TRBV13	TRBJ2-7	TGTGCCAGCAGCCTTACAGGGAACGAGCAGTACTTC	CASSLTGNEQYF
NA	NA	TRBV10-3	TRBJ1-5	TGTGCCATCAGTGAGTTCCCCGGACGGAATAGCAATCAGCCCCAGCATTTT	CAISEFPGRNSNQPQHF
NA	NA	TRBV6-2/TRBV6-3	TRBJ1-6	TGTGCCAGCAGTAGAGTTTCCGCGGAAAGCTCCTATAATTCACCCCTCCACTTT	CASSRVSAESSYNSPLHF
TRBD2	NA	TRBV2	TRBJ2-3	TGTGCCAGCAGGAGACTAGCGGGGGGGCGGGGCACAGATACGCAGTATTTT	CASRRLAGGRGTDTQYF
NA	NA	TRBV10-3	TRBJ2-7	TGTGCCATCAGTGAGTCGGCGGCGGGGGCGGTTGACGAGCAGTACTTC	CAISESAAGAVDEQYF
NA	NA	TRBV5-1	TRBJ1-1	TGCGCCAGCAGCCCCCGGACAGCGAACACTGAAGCTTTCTTT	CASSPRTANTEAFF
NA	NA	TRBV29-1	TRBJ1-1	TGCAGCGTTGTGCGGCACCTTGGCGCTGAAGCTTTCTTT	CSVVRHLGAEAFF
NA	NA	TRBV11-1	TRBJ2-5	TGTGCCAGCAGCTTAGAGAGGGGGGGAACCCAGTACTTC	CASSLERGGTQYF
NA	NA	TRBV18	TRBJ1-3	TGTGCCAGCTCACCACGCTCAACGGGCGGGAGCTCTGGAAACACCATATATTTT	CASSPRSTGGSSGNTIYF
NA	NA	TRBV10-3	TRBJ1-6	TGTGCCAAAAGCCGGGAGCCTAATTCACCCCTCCACTTT	CAKSREPNSPLHF
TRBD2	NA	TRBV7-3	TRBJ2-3	TGTGCCAGCAGCCAGCGGCGGGGGGGCATAGATACGCAGTATTTT	CASSQRRGGIDTQYF
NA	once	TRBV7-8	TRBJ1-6	TGTGCCAGCAGCTTAGCCCCGGACGGTAATAATTCACCCCTCCACTTT	CASSLAPDGNNSPLHF
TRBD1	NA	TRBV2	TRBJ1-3	TGTGCCAGCAGTCAACAGGGGCCAGGAAACACCATATATTTT	CASSQQGPGNTIYF
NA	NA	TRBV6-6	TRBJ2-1	TGTGCCAGCAGTTACTCGAACAGATACAATGAGCAGTTCTTC	CASSYSNRYNEQFF
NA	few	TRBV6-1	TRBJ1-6	TGTGCCAGCAGTGAATTGGGAGGAAGCTCCTATAATTCACCCCTCCACTTT	CASSELGGSSYNSPLHF
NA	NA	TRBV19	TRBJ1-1	TGTGCCAGTAGTACCCACACGGTCAGGGACACTGAAGCTTTCTTT	CASSTHTVRDTEAFF
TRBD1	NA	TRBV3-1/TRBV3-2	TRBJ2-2	TGTGCCAGCAGCCAAGAGGTCCGGGACAGGGGTTCCGGGGAGCTGTTTTTT	CASSQEVRDRGSGELFF
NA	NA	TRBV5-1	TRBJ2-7	TGCGCCAGCAGCCTCTCTTCCTACGAGCAGTACTTC	CASSLSSYEQYF
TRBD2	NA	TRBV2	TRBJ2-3	TGTGCCAGCAGTGAAGCTCGGAGCGGGGGGGCCTTAGATACGCAGTATTTT	CASSEARSGGALDTQYF
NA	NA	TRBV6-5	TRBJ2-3	TGTGCCAGCATTTTCACCCGCCCCTCGACAGATACGCAGTATTTT	CASIFTRPSTDTQYF
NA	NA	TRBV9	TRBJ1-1	TGTGCCAGCAGCGTAGATACGGACACTGAAGCTTTCTTT	CASSVDTDTEAFF
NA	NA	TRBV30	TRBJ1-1	TGTGCCTGGATTACCCGAGTTACAAACACTGAAGCTTTCTTT	CAWITRVTNTEAFF
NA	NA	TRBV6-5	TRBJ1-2	TGTGCCAGCAGTTACGCAACTCAGAGCCATAACTATGGCTACACCTTC	CASSYATQSHNYGYTF
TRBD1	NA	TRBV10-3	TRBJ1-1	TGTGCCAGCCGGCATCAGGGGGTGAACACTGAAGCTTTCTTT	CASRHQGVNTEAFF
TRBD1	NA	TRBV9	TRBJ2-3	TGTGCCAGCAGCGTAGAGGACAGGGGGGCAGATACGCAGTATTTT	CASSVEDRGADTQYF
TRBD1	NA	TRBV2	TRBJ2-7	TGTGCCAGCAGAGCCCCCGGACGGACAGGGGGCCACGAGCAGTACTTC	CASRAPGRTGGHEQYF
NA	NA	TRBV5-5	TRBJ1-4	TGTGCCAGCAGCTTGGTGTATCCTAGACCTGAAAAACTGTTTTTT	CASSLVYPRPEKLFF
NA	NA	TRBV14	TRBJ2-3	TGTGCCAGCAGTAATAGGAGAGATACGCAGTATTTT	CASSNRRDTQYF
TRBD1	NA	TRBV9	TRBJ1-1	TGTGCCAGCAGCGTAGCGGGGACAGGGGGAATGAACACTGAAGCTTTCTTT	CASSVAGTGGMNTEAFF